The 25 T cell receptor beta chains reported below all come from one sample, sequenced in a study of TIL therapy for anti-PD-1-resistant metastatic lung cancer. Sequencing used immunoSEQ v3. The assay was immunoSEQ multiplex PCR, and TCRdb's table has in-frame clones only and misses some. The data contain about 20,000 clones, 83% of them singletons. Described time point: pre-treatment sample, taken before nivolumab and TIL therapy. This specimen was blood, taken at baseline. The receptors stem from a person aged 30 to 80 with non-small cell lung cancer.

The chain employs TRBV19 and TRBJ1-5; D remains unclear. The CDR3 contains 16 residues. CDR1 LNHDA and CDR2 SQIVND come from the germline V gene (reference sequence). Trimming took off 6 bases at V and 7 bases at J, with 22 bases between the two ends. The CDR3 spells CASSLYGVSFGQPQHF. The CDR3 DNA reads TGTGCCAGTAGCCTTTACGGGGTTTCTTTCGGGCAGCCCCAGCATTTT. The full variable domain, rest sourced from reference TRBV19 and TRBJ1-5, is DGGITQSPKYLFRKEGQNVTLSCEQNLNHDAMYWYRQDPGQGLRLIYYSQIVNDFQKGDIAEGYSVSREKKESFPLTVTSAQKNPTAFYLCASSLYGVSFGQPQHFGDGTRLSIL.

V is TRBV5-1 and J is TRBJ2-1, with TRBD2 matching over 11 bases. CDR3 size: 18 residues. From germline, CDR1 is SGHRS and CDR2 YFSETQ. The J segment lost 8 bases and the V segment lost 4 bases, leaving 17 bases of the junction unmatched. This CDR3 is CASSLSPSGGSTDYEQFF. The CDR3 bases are TGCGCCAGCAGCCTCAGTCCTAGCGGGGGGTCCACTGATTATGAGCAGTTCTTC.

The chain links TRBV18 to TRBJ2-7; the match to TRBD1 covers 7 bases. Germline V gene lookup returns CDR1 KGHSH and CDR2 LQKENI. V was pared by 4 bases and J by 3 bases, with 9 bases of the junction left unmatched. This CDR3 contains 15 residues. CDR3 bases: TGTGCCAGCTCACTTCACCCGGGACAGATCTACGAGCAGTACTTC. It encodes CASSLHPGQIYEQYF.

The chain is built from TRBV6-1 and TRBJ1-5; D is unclear. V was pared by 5 bases and J by 5 bases, with 7 bases between. Germline assignment: CDR1 MNHNS and CDR2 SASEGT. This CDR3 has 12 residues. In DNA, the CDR3 is TGTGCCAGCAGTTATTGGGATCAGCCCCAGCATTTT. This codes for CASSYWDQPQHF.

The chain combines TRBV5-1 with TRBJ2-2, with 7 bases matching TRBD2. V was clipped by 3 bases and J by 2 bases; unmatched bases: 7. CDR1 and CDR2 (germline): SGHRS, YFSETQ. This CDR3 contains 16 residues. DNA for the CDR3: TGCGCCAGCAGCTCCTCAGCGGGGAGAAACACCGGGGAGCTGTTTTTT. This translates into CASSSSAGRNTGELFF.

The chain combines TRBV19 with TRBJ1-4, with D possibly TRBD1 on 5 matching bases. Looked up from germline, CDR1 is LNHDA and CDR2 is SQIVND (reference sequence). This CDR3 has 14 amino acids. V lost 3 bases, J lost 5 bases, and 10 bases lay in between. DNA of the CDR3: TGTGCCAGTAGTATCAGGGAGGGGAATGAAAAACTGTTTTTT. It yields the protein CASSIREGNEKLFF.

The V call is TRBV25-1, the J call TRBJ2-7; D possibly corresponds to TRBD2 (5 bases). The V gene's germline CDR1 is MGHDK and CDR2 SYGVNS. The CDR3 covers 16 residues. Trimming left V 1 base short and J 6 bases short, with 19 bases between. CDR3 nucleotide sequence: TGTGCCAGCAGTGAATTTTTTGTCGAGGGATCGGGCGAGCAGTACTTC. Residues: CASSEFFVEGSGEQYF.

Regarding this clone: The identical CDR3 is also encoded by other nucleotide sequences in the sample. V gene TRBV28 combines with J gene TRBJ1-2, with D perhaps matching TRBD1 (5 bases). With 2 bases removed from V and 7 bases from J, the gap between germline ends came to 11 bases. The germline CDR1 and CDR2 sequences are MDHEN and SYDVKM. The CDR3 extends over 13 amino acids. The CDR3 here is CASSLTVGGGYTF. The CDR3 DNA follows: TGTGCCAGCAGTTTAACGGTGGGGGGTGGCTACACCTTC.

This rearrangement joins TRBV28 to TRBJ1-5; the match to TRBD1 covers 12 bases. The CDR3 length is 15 residues. CDR1 MDHEN and CDR2 SYDVKM come from the germline V gene. V lost 5 bases and J lost 5; bases outside the gene matches: 4. In nucleotides, the CDR3 is TGTGCCAGCAGTACCGGGACAGGGGGCGATCAGCCCCAGCATTTT. This translates into CASSTGTGGDQPQHF.

The chain carries TRBV5-4 and TRBJ2-3, with TRBD1 matching over 8 bases. The germline CDR1 and CDR2 sequences are SGHNT and YYREEE (reference sequence). The CDR3 length is 17 residues. V shed 5 bases, J shed 4 bases, and the junction held 15 bases outside the gene matches. This chain's CDR3 is CASRYRQGLSLSDTQYF. The CDR3 bases are TGTGCCAGCAGGTACCGACAGGGGCTCTCCCTGTCAGATACGCAGTATTTT.

This clone was found a few times. The gene calls are TRBV7-2 and TRBJ1-2, with 9 bases identical to TRBD1. The ends lost 7 bases at V and 4 bases at J; junction bases unmatched: 4. Germline assignment: CDR1 SGHTA and CDR2 FQGNSA. The length of the CDR3 is 13 residues. The CDR3 nucleotides read TGTGCCAGCACTGTGGACAGGGGCTATGGCTACACCTTC. Translation: CASTVDRGYGYTF.

The gene calls are TRBV2 and TRBJ2-7; 8 bases are a match to TRBD1. The CDR3 length is 12 residues. CDR1 is SNHLY, CDR2 FYNNEI, per germline. Trimming took 6 bases from V and 2 from J; bases not matched to a gene: 0. The CDR3 sequence is CASRQGAYEQYF. Written as DNA, the CDR3 is TGTGCCAGCAGACAGGGGGCCTACGAGCAGTACTTC.

V is TRBV4-3 and J is TRBJ2-1; D perhaps matches TRBD2 (6 bases). Trimming took off 1 base at V and 4 bases at J, with 14 bases between the two ends. The CDR3 totals 16 residues. Germline CDR1 and CDR2: LGHNA and YSLEER. CDR3 nucleotide sequence: TGCGCCAGCAGCCAAGTAGTCGGGAGTTGGTACAATGAGCAGTTCTTC. This encodes CASSQVVGSWYNEQFF.

The chain couples TRBV5-1 to TRBJ2-7; 9 nucleotides align to TRBD2. The CDR3 runs to 16 residues. V gave up 4 bases and J gave up 0 bases; unmatched junction bases: 8. Per germline, CDR1 SGHRS and CDR2 YFSETQ. The CDR3 region has the DNA TGCGCCAGCAGCCTCAAGACTAGCGGAAACTCCTACGAGCAGTACTTC. It specifies CASSLKTSGNSYEQYF.

CDR3 sequence: CASNVRGISTDTQYF. CDR3 sequence (DNA): TGTGCCAGCAATGTGAGAGGGATTAGCACAGATACGCAGTATTTT. The chain joins TRBV28 to TRBJ2-3; TRBD2 is a possible D gene (5 bases). Trimming pared 7 bases from V and 0 bases from J, leaving 14 bases between. The CDR3 totals 15 residues. Germline V gene lookup returns CDR1 MDHEN and CDR2 SYDVKM.

The chain employs TRBV5-6 and TRBJ2-5; weak D call: TRBD1 (5 bases). This CDR3 has 14 amino acids. The V gene's germline CDR1 is SGHDT and CDR2 YYEEEE. The V end lost 2 bases, the J end lost 4 bases, and 12 bases lay between the germline ends. The CDR3: CASSFVRGPETQYF. CDR3 DNA: TGTGCCAGCAGCTTCGTTAGGGGCCCAGAGACCCAGTACTTC.

This sequence joins TRBV4-3 and TRBJ2-7; D may be TRBD1 (6 bases). Germline CDR1 reads LGHNA; CDR2 reads YSLEER. Trimming removed 4 bases at V and 3 bases at J, with 10 bases between. The CDR3 consists of 13 residues. CDR3 bases: TGCGCCAGCAGCCTTTCGGACAGCTACGAGCAGTACTTC. Its protein is CASSLSDSYEQYF.

The genes are TRBV6-1 and TRBJ1-4, with TRBD1 matching over 7 bases. Germline values: CDR1 MNHNS, CDR2 SASEGT. CDR3 length: 13 amino acids. With V trimmed by 4 bases and J by 5 bases, 1 base remained unmatched. In nucleotides, the CDR3 is TGTGCCAGCAGTGTGACAGGGAATGAAAAACTGTTTTTT. Protein sequence: CASSVTGNEKLFF.

The chain couples TRBV11-1 to TRBJ2-7, with unresolved D. Germline-derived CDR1 and CDR2 are SGHAT and FQDESV (reference sequence). This CDR3 region has 16 residues. The ends were cut back, 0 bases at V and 1 base at J, with 13 bases in the middle. DNA of the CDR3: TGTGCCAGCAGCTTAGCGCTTCCAGCGATGTCCTACGAGCAGTACTTC. Amino acids: CASSLALPAMSYEQYF.

The chain combines TRBV10-3 with TRBJ2-5; possibly TRBD2 for D (7 bases). Trimming took off 7 bases at V and 2 bases at J, with 17 bases between the two ends. Germline assignment: CDR1 ENHRY and CDR2 SYGVKD. The CDR3 loop spans 15 amino acids. Written as DNA, the CDR3 is TGTGCCATCATGAAGGGGGAGGGCGGGCAAGAGACCCAGTACTTC. As protein: CAIMKGEGGQETQYF.

The chain carries TRBV6-5 and TRBJ2-5, with a possible D match to TRBD1 (6 bases). From germline, CDR1 is MNHEY and CDR2 SVGAGI. V shed 6 bases and J shed 3 bases, with 8 bases lying between them. CDR3 length: 12 residues. The CDR3 nucleotides read TGTGCCAGCAGGAGGGGGAAAGAGACCCAGTACTTC. Translated, it gives CASRRGKETQYF.

The J gene is TRBJ2-5, the V gene TRBV7-9; 10 bases are a match to TRBD1. The DNA end favors TRBJ2-7, so the J call may be wrong. The CDR3 loop spans 16 amino acids. The germline V gene has CDR1 SEHNR and CDR2 FQNEAQ (reference sequence). This CDR3 reads CASSLEGGTGENEQYF. In nucleotides, the CDR3 is TGTGCCAGCAGCTTAGAGGGTGGGACAGGGGAAAACGAGCAGTACTTC.

The V and J genes are TRBV6-6 and TRBJ1-4; 9 bases line up with TRBD1. V was pared by 5 bases and J by 7 bases, with 2 bases of the junction left unmatched. In germline, CDR1 is MNHNY, CDR2 SVGAGI (reference sequence). CDR3 length equals 13 residues. CDR3 amino acids: CASSDRGGEKLFF. CDR3 coding DNA: TGTGCCAGCAGTGACAGGGGGGGTGAAAAACTGTTTTTT.

This rearrangement joins TRBV7-2 to TRBJ2-3, with no clear D. This CDR3 is 15 amino acids long. Germline CDR1 and CDR2: SGHTA and FQGNSA. The V and J ends lost 5 bases and 2 bases respectively, with 14 bases between them. The CDR3 spells CASSRRTSPTDTQYF. CDR3 DNA: TGTGCCAGCAGCCGAAGGACCTCCCCCACAGATACGCAGTATTTT.

The genes are TRBV7-3 and TRBJ2-6, with no clear D. V was clipped by 0 bases and J by 2 bases, with 11 bases between them. CDR3 length equals 17 residues. Germline CDR1 and CDR2: SGHTA and FQGTGA. The chain's CDR3 is CASSLTYPGPGANVLTF. DNA for the CDR3: TGTGCCAGCAGCTTAACGTACCCCGGGCCTGGGGCCAACGTCCTGACTTTC.